The entry below describes one T cell receptor (beta chain). What it binds is unknown. This entry comes from a study of OX40 agonist ivuxolimab in advanced cancers. Study-wide findings and caveats: People who partly responded at 0.1-3.0 mg/kg had some of the least clonal expansion seen.

Data came from immunoSEQ multiplex PCR; TCRdb stores just in-frame clones and leaves some out. The top ten hold around 12% of the sample, which has around 17,000 clones, about 83% seen once. The sample in question was CD4+ or CD8+ T cells sorted from blood, obtained in a trial of the OX40 agonist ivuxolimab. The source is an adult with an advanced solid tumor such as melanoma, head and neck, liver or kidney cancer.

In DNA form, the CDR3 reads TGCGCCAGCAGCTCCGGACAGGGAAAGCCCTACGAGCAGTACTTC. It is translated as CASSSGQGKPYEQYF. This sequence joins TRBV5-1 and TRBJ2-7; 8 bases align to TRBD1. This CDR3 region has 15 residues. CDR1 is SGHRS and CDR2 is YFSETQ in the germline V gene. V was clipped by 3 bases and J by 2 bases; unmatched bases: 7.